This T cell receptor (beta chain) was captured by sequencing in a study of TIL therapy for anti-PD-1-resistant metastatic lung cancer (dated by TCRdb to the early 2020s). Regarding the study in general: Before any PD-1/PD-L1 blockade was given, tumors were harvested, nivolumab was then administered, and patients who progressed went on to receive lymphodepletion, an infusion of expanded TIL, and IL-2. Enrolled patients had a median age of roughly 50 years (range about 35-85) and a median tumor PD-L1 proportion score of less than 7.5%. Most of the cohort had lung adenocarcinoma, including a handful of EGFR-mutant tumors and two ALK-rearranged tumors, and half of the patients were either current or former smokers. Across the cohort, whole-exome sequencing showed a median non-synonymous tumor mutation burden of 1.5 mutations per megabase. Clonotypes were tracked across tumor, expanded TIL product and serial blood samples by T cell receptor beta sequencing of tumor and peripheral blood.

V is cut back by 5 bases and J by 4 bases, with 7 bases in the junction unmatched. The CDR3 has 16 amino acids, counting the end cysteine and phenylalanine. Only CDR3 DNA remains: 48 bases, in frame from the first base. Per the germline V gene, SNHLY is the CDR1 and FYNNEI is the CDR2. The time point label here, explained by the study, means: pre-treatment sample, taken before nivolumab and TIL therapy. A phase I trial run at two centers enrolled adults with stage 4 NSCLC between 2017 and early 2020. The samples were obtained from a phase I trial that was single-arm and open-label and tested tumor-infiltrating lymphocyte therapy combined with nivolumab in advanced non-small cell lung cancer. Blood mononuclear cells were isolated from EDTA tubes by Ficoll gradient and were snap-frozen as pellets, and DNA was extracted with a Qiagen mini-prep kit. Using bias-controlled multiplex PCR with the immunoSEQ v3 hsTCRB kit, the TCR beta CDR3 regions were amplified from genomic DNA. An Illumina NextSeq 500 was used to sequence the TCR libraries, reaching approximately 2.1 million read pairs at survey level or about 5-6.5 million at deep level. In the original analysis: V, D and J genes were assigned, non-productive sequences were removed, and clonality was reported by immunoSEQ Analyzer software. Repertoires were compared by productive Simpson clonality and by the Morisita overlap index of productive TRB rearrangements between infused TIL and blood. Absolute clonotype counts in blood were estimated as lymphocyte count times CD3+ fraction times the clone's productive frequency. In TCRdb, the immuneACCESS table is reduced to in-frame sequences with V and J assigned. These tables do not hold every clone; where another copy was compared, an unresolved V gene accounts for under half, and the others remain unexplained. V, J and clone size derive from that table, while D and trimming were established from the DNA sequence. Present in this sample are 54,000 or so clones, roughly 91% of which were seen just once. The ten top clones hold 2.5% to 3% of the sample.

Study-wide conclusions, independent of this receptor: The study protocol defined all tumor marker inferences as exploratory. The cohort was highly selected, with more treatment-naive, never-smoker and oncogene-addicted patients than typical, limiting generalizability. The baseline peripheral repertoire was partially replaced by infused TIL clonotypes, which then decayed over months, and persistence showed no apparent association with response.

Worth noting for this clone: Its antigen remains undetermined. Qualities for individual bases were not recorded, and no much larger clone is one base off.

This sample comprised blood, obtained at baseline. The TCR originated in a person aged 25 to 79 with non-small cell lung cancer. The sequence links TRBV2 to TRBJ2-1, and 11 bases in between align with TRBD2. The encoded CDR3 is CASSPPASGGYNEQFF. The DNA sequence reads TGTGCCAGCAGTCCTCCCGCTAGCGGGGGGTACAATGAGCAGTTCTTC.